Sequencing of this T cell receptor (beta chain) was carried out in a study of shared clonotypes between healthy human individuals. This CDR3 region has 13 residues. V lost 4 bases, J lost 0 bases, and 7 bases lay in between. Germline assignment: CDR1 MDHEN and CDR2 SYDVKM. TCRdb's table, derived via immunoSEQ multiplex PCR, lists solely in-frame clones and lacks some. The sample yields around 1.1 million clones, more than 75% seen once. The rearrangement uses TRBV28 and TRBJ2-7, with a tentative D call TRBD1 (5 bases). The sequence was collected from a man aged 18 to 29 in good health. Some clones in this sample may be carry-over from other donors' samples. The sequenced sample consisted of memory CD4+ T cells from PBMCs. Subset of the sample: CD45RA-negative fraction. The CDR3 loop reads CASSYRGSYEQYF. CDR3 DNA sequence: TGTGCCAGCAGTTATAGGGGCTCCTACGAGCAGTACTTC.